This is a list of T cell receptor beta chains from one sample in a study of shared clonotypes between healthy human individuals. Some clones are missing from TCRdb's copy, which holds only in-frame ones; the method was immunoSEQ multiplex PCR. The sample includes some 2.3 million clones, just over 90% of them seen just once. Sequencing was performed on naive CD4+ T cells from PBMCs. These receptors came from a man aged 18 to 30 in good health. Some clones in this sample may be carry-over from other donors' samples. Both conserved end residues are part of each CDR3. A D gene is named only where the DNA matches it firmly. Size is omitted from some rows. Given values are once, few, many or a class for expanded clones.

j_call: TRBJ2-7; d_call: -; clone_size: -; cdr3_length: 13; v_call: TRBV5-6; cdr3_aa: CASSLRGTYEQYF; cdr3_nt: TGTGCCAGCAGCCTCAGGGGAACCTACGAGCAGTACTTC
j_call: TRBJ2-7; d_call: TRBD1; clone_size: -; cdr3_length: 14; v_call: TRBV30; cdr3_aa: CASNQGQSYYEQYF; cdr3_nt: TGTGCCTCGAACCAGGGACAGAGTTACTACGAGCAGTACTTC
j_call: TRBJ2-5; d_call: -; clone_size: -; cdr3_length: 14; v_call: TRBV7-3; cdr3_aa: CASSLDGHQETQYF; cdr3_nt: TGTGCCAGCAGCTTAGATGGTCACCAAGAGACCCAGTACTTC
j_call: TRBJ2-7; d_call: TRBD1; clone_size: -; cdr3_length: 14; v_call: TRBV5-6; cdr3_aa: CASRRRDRAYEQYF; cdr3_nt: TGTGCCAGCAGACGCCGGGACAGGGCCTACGAGCAGTACTTC
j_call: TRBJ2-7; d_call: -; clone_size: -; cdr3_length: 12; v_call: TRBV11-2; cdr3_aa: CASSLWVYEQYF; cdr3_nt: TGTGCCAGCAGCTTATGGGTTTACGAGCAGTACTTC
j_call: TRBJ2-7; d_call: -; clone_size: -; cdr3_length: 16; v_call: TRBV4-2; cdr3_aa: CASSQDYRQGGYEQYF; cdr3_nt: TGTGCCAGCAGCCAAGATTATAGACAGGGAGGCTACGAGCAGTACTTC
j_call: TRBJ1-1; d_call: TRBD1; clone_size: once; cdr3_length: 19; v_call: TRBV11-1; cdr3_aa: CASRSRAPGQGVLNTEAFF; cdr3_nt: TGTGCCAGCAGGTCACGGGCCCCCGGACAGGGGGTCTTGAACACTGAAGCTTTCTTT
j_call: TRBJ2-6; d_call: -; clone_size: -; cdr3_length: 15; v_call: TRBV7-3; cdr3_aa: CASSFASSGANVLTF; cdr3_nt: TGTGCCAGCAGCTTTGCGAGCTCTGGGGCCAACGTCCTGACTTTC
j_call: TRBJ1-1; d_call: TRBD1; clone_size: -; cdr3_length: 16; v_call: TRBV6-6; cdr3_aa: CASSPGQGAVNTEAFF; cdr3_nt: TGTGCCAGCAGCCCGGGACAGGGGGCTGTGAACACTGAAGCTTTCTTT
j_call: TRBJ2-3; d_call: -; clone_size: -; cdr3_length: 14; v_call: TRBV7-9; cdr3_aa: CASTPSSSTDTQYF; cdr3_nt: TGTGCCAGCACCCCATCAAGCAGCACAGATACGCAGTATTTT
j_call: TRBJ1-6; d_call: -; clone_size: -; cdr3_length: 16; v_call: TRBV11-2; cdr3_aa: CASSLVGVPYNSPLHF; cdr3_nt: TGTGCCAGCAGCTTAGTCGGGGTTCCCTATAATTCACCCCTCCACTTT
j_call: TRBJ1-4; d_call: -; clone_size: -; cdr3_length: 15; v_call: TRBV14; cdr3_aa: CASSQDSGGYEKLFF; cdr3_nt: TGTGCCAGCAGCCAAGATTCTGGAGGGTATGAAAAACTGTTTTTT
j_call: TRBJ2-5; d_call: -; clone_size: -; cdr3_length: 16; v_call: TRBV5-1; cdr3_aa: CASSTRPDNLGETQYF; cdr3_nt: TGCGCCAGCAGCACAAGACCGGACAACCTTGGGGAGACCCAGTACTTC
j_call: TRBJ1-2; d_call: -; clone_size: -; cdr3_length: 14; v_call: TRBV28; cdr3_aa: CASSSTDSSYGYTF; cdr3_nt: TGTGCCAGCAGTTCAACCGACAGTTCCTATGGCTACACCTTC
j_call: TRBJ2-2; d_call: TRBD1; clone_size: -; cdr3_length: 17; v_call: TRBV11-1; cdr3_aa: CASSLARGTGDPGELFF; cdr3_nt: TGTGCCAGCAGCTTAGCGCGGGGGACAGGGGATCCCGGGGAGCTGTTTTTT
j_call: TRBJ2-3; d_call: TRBD2; clone_size: -; cdr3_length: 15; v_call: TRBV9; cdr3_aa: CASSTSGSYTDTQYF; cdr3_nt: TGTGCCAGCAGCACTAGCGGGAGTTATACAGATACGCAGTATTTT
j_call: TRBJ2-3; d_call: TRBD1; clone_size: -; cdr3_length: 16; v_call: TRBV29-1; cdr3_aa: CSGRKTPGQYTDTQYF; cdr3_nt: TGCAGCGGGAGAAAGACACCGGGACAGTACACAGATACGCAGTATTTT
j_call: TRBJ2-3; d_call: -; clone_size: -; cdr3_length: 15; v_call: TRBV5-1; cdr3_aa: CASSSDGGSTDTQYF; cdr3_nt: TGCGCCAGCAGCTCGGATGGGGGGAGCACAGATACGCAGTATTTT
j_call: TRBJ1-1; d_call: -; clone_size: -; cdr3_length: 16; v_call: TRBV2; cdr3_aa: CASSVSGAFMNTEAFF; cdr3_nt: TGTGCCAGCAGTGTTTCCGGGGCCTTCATGAACACTGAAGCTTTCTTT
j_call: TRBJ2-7; d_call: -; clone_size: -; cdr3_length: 14; v_call: TRBV28; cdr3_aa: CASSPPLTTYEQYF; cdr3_nt: TGTGCCAGCAGTCCCCCCCTGACGACGTACGAGCAGTACTTC
j_call: TRBJ2-7; d_call: TRBD1; clone_size: -; cdr3_length: 14; v_call: TRBV7-9; cdr3_aa: CASSTSGTGDEQYF; cdr3_nt: TGTGCCAGCAGCACCTCCGGGACAGGGGATGAGCAGTACTTC
j_call: TRBJ2-7; d_call: -; clone_size: -; cdr3_length: 16; v_call: TRBV5-1; cdr3_aa: CASSPSRGSFSYEQYF; cdr3_nt: TGCGCCAGCAGCCCAAGTAGGGGGAGCTTCTCCTACGAGCAGTACTTC
j_call: TRBJ1-2; d_call: -; clone_size: -; cdr3_length: 14; v_call: TRBV15; cdr3_aa: CATSRDRGSYGYTF; cdr3_nt: TGTGCCACCAGCAGAGATAGGGGGTCGTATGGCTACACCTTC
j_call: TRBJ1-2; d_call: -; clone_size: -; cdr3_length: 13; v_call: TRBV7-3; cdr3_aa: CASSPTGSGGYTF; cdr3_nt: TGTGCCAGCAGCCCTACAGGGTCGGGTGGCTACACCTTC
j_call: TRBJ1-3; d_call: -; clone_size: once; cdr3_length: 16; v_call: TRBV7-6; cdr3_aa: CASSLGPAGEGNTIYF; cdr3_nt: TGTGCCAGCAGCTTAGGCCCGGCAGGGGAAGGAAACACCATATATTTT
j_call: TRBJ2-5; d_call: -; clone_size: -; cdr3_length: 13; v_call: TRBV7-3; cdr3_aa: CASSVLPQETQYF; cdr3_nt: TGTGCCAGCAGCGTACTACCCCAAGAGACCCAGTACTTC
j_call: TRBJ1-1; d_call: -; clone_size: -; cdr3_length: 12; v_call: TRBV5-4; cdr3_aa: CASSGTVERAFF; cdr3_nt: TGTGCCAGCAGCGGGACTGTGGAACGAGCTTTCTTT
j_call: TRBJ2-7; d_call: -; clone_size: -; cdr3_length: 14; v_call: TRBV27; cdr3_aa: CASSLEDGIGEQYF; cdr3_nt: TGTGCCAGCAGTCTAGAGGACGGAATTGGCGAGCAGTACTTC
j_call: TRBJ1-5; d_call: -; clone_size: -; cdr3_length: 14; v_call: TRBV2; cdr3_aa: CASSPGQRDQPQHF; cdr3_nt: TGTGCCAGCAGTCCTGGACAGAGGGATCAGCCCCAGCATTTT
j_call: TRBJ1-2; d_call: TRBD1; clone_size: -; cdr3_length: 14; v_call: TRBV5-6; cdr3_aa: CASSSTGGSSGYTF; cdr3_nt: TGTGCCAGCAGCTCCACAGGGGGTTCAAGTGGCTACACCTTC
j_call: TRBJ1-1; d_call: -; clone_size: -; cdr3_length: 14; v_call: TRBV18; cdr3_aa: CASSPPAGDTEAFF; cdr3_nt: TGTGCCAGCTCACCACCGGCGGGGGACACTGAAGCTTTCTTT
j_call: TRBJ2-5; d_call: TRBD1; clone_size: -; cdr3_length: 14; v_call: TRBV28; cdr3_aa: CASSLGQVGETQYF; cdr3_nt: TGTGCCAGCAGTTTAGGACAGGTAGGAGAGACCCAGTACTTC
j_call: TRBJ1-3; d_call: -; clone_size: -; cdr3_length: 15; v_call: TRBV6-5; cdr3_aa: CASSAMGHSGNTIYF; cdr3_nt: TGTGCCAGCAGTGCAATGGGACACTCTGGAAACACCATATATTTT
j_call: TRBJ2-7; d_call: -; clone_size: -; cdr3_length: 14; v_call: TRBV6-6; cdr3_aa: CASSHGQKTYEQYF; cdr3_nt: TGTGCCAGCAGCCACGGACAGAAAACCTACGAGCAGTACTTC
j_call: TRBJ1-3; d_call: TRBD1; clone_size: -; cdr3_length: 18; v_call: TRBV18; cdr3_aa: CASSPYPGQGSSGNTIYF; cdr3_nt: TGTGCCAGCTCACCCTACCCTGGACAGGGATCCTCTGGAAACACCATATATTTT
j_call: TRBJ1-5; d_call: -; clone_size: -; cdr3_length: 13; v_call: TRBV28; cdr3_aa: CASSPLTDQPQHF; cdr3_nt: TGTGCCAGCAGTCCCCTTACGGACCAGCCCCAGCATTTT
j_call: TRBJ2-1; d_call: TRBD2; clone_size: -; cdr3_length: 17; v_call: TRBV30; cdr3_aa: CAWSGSAGGYRYNEQFF; cdr3_nt: TGTGCCTGGAGTGGATCGGCGGGAGGATATAGGTACAATGAGCAGTTCTTC
j_call: TRBJ2-7; d_call: -; clone_size: -; cdr3_length: 17; v_call: TRBV27; cdr3_aa: CASSGPLGRTSSYEQYF; cdr3_nt: TGTGCCAGCAGTGGCCCTCTGGGGCGGACAAGCTCCTACGAGCAGTACTTC
j_call: TRBJ1-2; d_call: -; clone_size: -; cdr3_length: 13; v_call: TRBV4-1; cdr3_aa: CASSHPQSRGYTF; cdr3_nt: TGCGCCAGCAGCCATCCCCAGTCGAGGGGCTACACCTTC
j_call: TRBJ2-7; d_call: TRBD1; clone_size: -; cdr3_length: 16; v_call: TRBV28; cdr3_aa: CASSFLTGDPAYEQYF; cdr3_nt: TGTGCCAGCAGTTTCCTAACAGGGGACCCCGCCTACGAGCAGTACTTC
j_call: TRBJ2-7; d_call: TRBD1; clone_size: -; cdr3_length: 14; v_call: TRBV6-5; cdr3_aa: CASSPGDRFYEQYF; cdr3_nt: TGTGCCAGCAGCCCCGGGGACAGGTTCTACGAGCAGTACTTC
j_call: TRBJ2-1; d_call: TRBD2; clone_size: -; cdr3_length: 15; v_call: TRBV5-1; cdr3_aa: CASSLVLAGVDEQFF; cdr3_nt: TGCGCCAGCAGCTTGGTACTAGCGGGAGTAGATGAGCAGTTCTTC
j_call: TRBJ2-7; d_call: -; clone_size: -; cdr3_length: 14; v_call: TRBV11-2; cdr3_aa: CASSSGRNSYEQYF; cdr3_nt: TGTGCCAGCAGCTCAGGACGGAACTCCTACGAGCAGTACTTC
j_call: TRBJ2-6; d_call: -; clone_size: -; cdr3_length: 15; v_call: TRBV5-1; cdr3_aa: CASSFIPSGANVLTF; cdr3_nt: TGCGCCAGCAGCTTCATCCCCTCTGGGGCCAACGTCCTGACTTTC
j_call: TRBJ1-3; d_call: TRBD1; clone_size: -; cdr3_length: 16; v_call: TRBV9; cdr3_aa: CASSARGDRAIDTIYF; cdr3_nt: TGTGCCAGCAGCGCTCGCGGGGACAGGGCGATTGACACCATATATTTT
j_call: TRBJ1-5; d_call: TRBD1; clone_size: -; cdr3_length: 16; v_call: TRBV19; cdr3_aa: CASTWGQGARRQPQHF; cdr3_nt: TGTGCCAGTACCTGGGGACAGGGGGCAAGACGGCAGCCCCAGCATTTT
j_call: TRBJ2-1; d_call: -; clone_size: -; cdr3_length: 11; v_call: TRBV20-1; cdr3_aa: CSARARDRQFF; cdr3_nt: TGCAGTGCTAGAGCTCGGGATCGGCAGTTCTTC
j_call: TRBJ2-7; d_call: TRBD1; clone_size: once; cdr3_length: 14; v_call: TRBV6-1; cdr3_aa: CASQGDSYPYEQYF; cdr3_nt: TGTGCCAGCCAAGGGGACAGCTATCCCTACGAGCAGTACTTC
j_call: TRBJ1-1; d_call: -; clone_size: -; cdr3_length: 15; v_call: TRBV28; cdr3_aa: CASSLFTSMNTEAFF; cdr3_nt: TGTGCCAGCAGTTTATTCACTAGCATGAACACTGAAGCTTTCTTT
j_call: TRBJ2-7; d_call: TRBD2; clone_size: -; cdr3_length: 15; v_call: TRBV5-1; cdr3_aa: CASSLTSGSSYEQYF; cdr3_nt: TGCGCCAGCAGCTTGACTAGCGGGAGTTCCTACGAGCAGTACTTC
j_call: TRBJ2-1; d_call: TRBD2; clone_size: -; cdr3_length: 14; v_call: TRBV5-4; cdr3_aa: CASSMAGAYNEQFF; cdr3_nt: TGTGCCAGCAGCATGGCGGGAGCGTACAATGAGCAGTTCTTC
j_call: TRBJ1-5; d_call: TRBD1; clone_size: -; cdr3_length: 13; v_call: TRBV28; cdr3_aa: CASKEGAGQPQHF; cdr3_nt: TGTGCCAGCAAGGAGGGGGCGGGTCAGCCCCAGCATTTT
j_call: TRBJ1-1; d_call: TRBD1; clone_size: -; cdr3_length: 14; v_call: TRBV7-3; cdr3_aa: CASSPGQVNTEAFF; cdr3_nt: TGTGCCAGCAGCCCTGGACAGGTGAACACTGAAGCTTTCTTT
j_call: TRBJ1-3; d_call: -; clone_size: -; cdr3_length: 12; v_call: TRBV11-2; cdr3_aa: CASSPPQNTIYF; cdr3_nt: TGTGCCAGCAGCCCTCCTCAAAACACCATATATTTT
j_call: TRBJ2-2; d_call: TRBD2; clone_size: -; cdr3_length: 15; v_call: TRBV25-1; cdr3_aa: CASSDSLAVTGELFF; cdr3_nt: TGTGCCAGCAGTGATTCCCTAGCGGTCACCGGGGAGCTGTTTTTT
j_call: TRBJ1-2; d_call: -; clone_size: once; cdr3_length: 13; v_call: TRBV18; cdr3_aa: CASSPTEGDGYTF; cdr3_nt: TGTGCCAGCTCACCTACTGAGGGGGATGGCTACACCTTC
j_call: TRBJ2-3; d_call: -; clone_size: -; cdr3_length: 15; v_call: TRBV27; cdr3_aa: CASSLRGAGTDTQYF; cdr3_nt: TGTGCCAGCAGTTTACGGGGGGCCGGCACAGATACGCAGTATTTT
j_call: TRBJ2-7; d_call: -; clone_size: -; cdr3_length: 14; v_call: TRBV2; cdr3_aa: CASSDRRGGVEQYF; cdr3_nt: TGTGCCAGCAGTGATCGGAGGGGCGGGGTCGAGCAGTACTTC
j_call: TRBJ2-5; d_call: -; clone_size: -; cdr3_length: 14; v_call: TRBV5-1; cdr3_aa: CASSLGATRETQYF; cdr3_nt: TGCGCCAGCAGCTTGGGGGCTACAAGAGAGACCCAGTACTTC